This is a list of T cell receptor beta chains from one sample in a study of blood T cell repertoires in COVID-19. Profiling relied on immunoSEQ multiplex PCR, and the TCRdb table lists in-frame clones only, not all of them. The sample carries about 370,000 clones, roughly nine tenths recorded once. Material: PBMCs or T cells enriched from blood (not recorded which). Every receptor here comes from a man in his late teens or twenties who had recovered from COVID-19. CDR3s include the opening cysteine and the closing phenylalanine or tryptophan. D genes are given only for firm matches.

TRBJ1-2	TRBV19	NA	CASSNGAYYGYTF
TRBJ1-2	TRBV5-5	TRBD1	CASSLTGVLRYGYTF
TRBJ1-5	TRBV5-4	NA	CASSSGENQPQHF
TRBJ1-1	TRBV7-9	NA	CASSRGAEAFF
TRBJ2-1	TRBV27	TRBD1	CASSLRQGGNEQFF
TRBJ2-3	TRBV4-1	TRBD2	CASSPTGRLAGAIGGTDTQYF
TRBJ1-3	TRBV5-1	TRBD1	CASSPRQGLSSGNTIYF
TRBJ2-1	TRBV4-1	TRBD2	CASSDLAGALFEQFF
TRBJ2-7	TRBV2	NA	CASSEWQGHEQYF
TRBJ1-5	TRBV19	TRBD1	CASSMGETGRNQPQHF
TRBJ1-1	TRBV6-1	NA	CASSERSRSNTEAFF
TRBJ2-2	TRBV7-2	TRBD1	CASSLALTGVNTGELFF
TRBJ2-1	TRBV13	TRBD2	CASSPELAGANEQFF
TRBJ2-7	TRBV10-3	NA	CAISELQGGQFYEQYF
TRBJ2-6	TRBV7-6	TRBD1	CASSFPTGTGARLTGANVLTF
TRBJ1-1	TRBV7-2	NA	CASSFAGTLNTEAFF
TRBJ2-1	TRBV7-9	NA	CASSLRERGEQFF
TRBJ1-1	TRBV18	TRBD1	CASSPLDRGEQRNTEAFF
TRBJ2-7	TRBV2	NA	CAQGAGGTYEQYF
TRBJ2-3	TRBV27	TRBD1	CASSSRDRDLYF
TRBJ2-1	TRBV24-1	NA	CATSDLALGGGHFNEQFF
TRBJ2-5	TRBV11-3	TRBD1	CASSLEGQDPEETQYF
TRBJ2-2	TRBV7-3	TRBD1	CASSSQGATGELFF
TRBJ1-4	TRBV5-1	NA	CASRLDGATNEKLFF
TRBJ1-6	TRBV5-4	TRBD1	CASSWDRARSPLHF
TRBJ2-2	TRBV6-5	NA	CASSFWTLTNTGELFF
TRBJ2-2	TRBV18	TRBD1	CASSPGTGRTGELFF
TRBJ2-1	TRBV28	NA	CASGHKEQFF
TRBJ2-2	TRBV9	NA	CASSVEGGSNTGELFF
TRBJ1-2	TRBV7-9	TRBD1	CASSLATGGFGYTF
TRBJ1-2	TRBV2	NA	CASITNYGYTF
TRBJ1-3	TRBV4-1	NA	CASSQNWADGNTIYF
TRBJ1-2	TRBV2	TRBD1	CASNPQGGNYGYTF
TRBJ2-1	TRBV5-8	TRBD2	CASSLGLAETNEQFF